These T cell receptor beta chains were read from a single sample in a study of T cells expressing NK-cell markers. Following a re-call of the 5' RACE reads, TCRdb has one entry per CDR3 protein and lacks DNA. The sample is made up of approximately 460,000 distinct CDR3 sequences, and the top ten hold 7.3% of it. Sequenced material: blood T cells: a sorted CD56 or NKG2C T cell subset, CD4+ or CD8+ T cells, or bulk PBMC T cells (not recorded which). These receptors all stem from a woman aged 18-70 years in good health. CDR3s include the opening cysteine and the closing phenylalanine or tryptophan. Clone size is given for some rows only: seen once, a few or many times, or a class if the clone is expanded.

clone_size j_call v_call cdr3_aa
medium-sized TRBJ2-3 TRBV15 CATSSGAGDTDTQYF
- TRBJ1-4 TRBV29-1 CSGGRLGEKLFF
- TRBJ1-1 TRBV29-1 CSVEWGQANTEAFF
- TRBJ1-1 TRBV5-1 CASSLVAMGAPGTEAFF
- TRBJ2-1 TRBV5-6 CASNADRYNEWQFF
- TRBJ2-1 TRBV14 CASSQVSAGGPHEQFF
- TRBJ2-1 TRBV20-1 CSARGNTGGNEQFF
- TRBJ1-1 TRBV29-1 CSVWGKDTEAFF
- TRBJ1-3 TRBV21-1 CASTTSITSGNTIYF
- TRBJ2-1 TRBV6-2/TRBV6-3 CASSYSTPPPKFF
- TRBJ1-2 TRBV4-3 CASSQAGTLNYGYTF
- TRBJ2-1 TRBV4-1 CASSQAVRGEQFF
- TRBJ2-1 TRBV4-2 CASSQDPQVSRLGNEQFF
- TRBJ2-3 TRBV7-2 CASSLGVSTDTQYF
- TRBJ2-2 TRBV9 CASSGGGPRTGELFF
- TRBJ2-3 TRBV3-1 CASSRDGKVSQYF
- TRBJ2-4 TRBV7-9 CASSQQTGGLNIQYF
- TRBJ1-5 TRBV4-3 CASSQDLARRGGYSNQPQHF
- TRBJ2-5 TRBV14 CASSLKISGRAQETQYF
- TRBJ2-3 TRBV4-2 CASSPGLRGVSSTDTQYF
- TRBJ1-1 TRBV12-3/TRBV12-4 CASREPGGVNTEAFF
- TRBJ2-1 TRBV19 CASSTLAGSYNEQFF
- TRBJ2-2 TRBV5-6 CASSSGLAGELFF
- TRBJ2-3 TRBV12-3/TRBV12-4 CASRLDWTALGTDTQYF
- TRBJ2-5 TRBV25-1 CASSIGGKQETQYF
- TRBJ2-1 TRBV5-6 CASSLWGLAGIYNEQFF
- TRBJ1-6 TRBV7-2 CASSLGSRARSPLHF
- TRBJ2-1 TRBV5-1 CASSRTRDNEQFF
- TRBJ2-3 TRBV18 CASSEWTGARGDTQYF
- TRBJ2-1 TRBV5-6 CASSLGHGLVGDEQFF
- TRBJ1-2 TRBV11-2 CASSVQGNYGYTF